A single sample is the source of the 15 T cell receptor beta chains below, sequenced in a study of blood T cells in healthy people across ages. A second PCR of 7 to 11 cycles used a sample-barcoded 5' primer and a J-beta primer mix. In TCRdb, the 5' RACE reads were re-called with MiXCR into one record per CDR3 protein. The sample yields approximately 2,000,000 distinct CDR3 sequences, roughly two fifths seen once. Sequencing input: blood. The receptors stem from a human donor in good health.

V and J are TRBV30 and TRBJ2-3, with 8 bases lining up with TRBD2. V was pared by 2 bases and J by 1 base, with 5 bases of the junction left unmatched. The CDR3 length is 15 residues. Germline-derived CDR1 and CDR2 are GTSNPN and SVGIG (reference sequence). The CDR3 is CAWSTLAVGTDTQYF. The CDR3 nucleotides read TGTGCCTGGAGTACACTAGCGGTGGGCACAGATACGCAGTATTTT.

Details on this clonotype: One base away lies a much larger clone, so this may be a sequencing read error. The CDR3: CASSWGDRNYGYTF. DNA for the CDR3: TGCGCCAGCAGCTGGGGTGACAGGAACTATGGCTACACCTTC. The chain uses TRBV5-1 and TRBJ1-2; a weak D match, TRBD1 (6 bases). The CDR3 consists of 14 residues. Germline V gene data show CDR1 as SGHRS and CDR2 as YFSETQ. The germline V and J ends were trimmed by 3 bases and 2 bases, with 11 bases remaining between them.

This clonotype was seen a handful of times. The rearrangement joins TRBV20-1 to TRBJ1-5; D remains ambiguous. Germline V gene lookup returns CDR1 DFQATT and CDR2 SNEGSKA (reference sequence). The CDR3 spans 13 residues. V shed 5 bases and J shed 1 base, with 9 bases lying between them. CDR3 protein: CSAVTVSNQPQHF. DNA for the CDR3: TGCAGTGCTGTGACGGTGAGCAATCAGCCCCAGCATTTT.

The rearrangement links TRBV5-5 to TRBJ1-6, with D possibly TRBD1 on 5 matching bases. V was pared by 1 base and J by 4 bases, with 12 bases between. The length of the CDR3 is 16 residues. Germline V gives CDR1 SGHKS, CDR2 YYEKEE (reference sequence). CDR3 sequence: CASSLFGRGYNSPLHF. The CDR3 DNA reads TGTGCCAGCAGCTTGTTTGGGAGGGGATATAATTCACCCCTCCACTTT.

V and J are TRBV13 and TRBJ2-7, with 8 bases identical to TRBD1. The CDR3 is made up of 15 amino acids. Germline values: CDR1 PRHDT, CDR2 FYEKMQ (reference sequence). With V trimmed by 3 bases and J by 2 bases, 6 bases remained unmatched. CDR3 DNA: TGTGCCAGCAGCTTGACAGGGGTTGGTGCCTACGAGCAGTACTTC. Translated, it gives CASSLTGVGAYEQYF. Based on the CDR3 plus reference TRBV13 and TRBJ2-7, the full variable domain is AAGVIQSPRHLIKEKRETATLKCYPIPRHDTVYWYQQGPGQDPQFLISFYEKMQSDKGSIPDRFSAQQFSDYHSELNMSSLELGDSALYFCASSLTGVGAYEQYFGPGTRLTVT.

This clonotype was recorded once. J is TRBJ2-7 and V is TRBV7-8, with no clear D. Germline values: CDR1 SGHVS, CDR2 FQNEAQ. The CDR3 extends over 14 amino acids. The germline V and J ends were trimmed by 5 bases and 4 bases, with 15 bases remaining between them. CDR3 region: CASSPIALGYEQYF. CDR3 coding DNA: TGTGCCAGCAGCCCGATAGCCCTGGGGTACGAGCAGTACTTC.

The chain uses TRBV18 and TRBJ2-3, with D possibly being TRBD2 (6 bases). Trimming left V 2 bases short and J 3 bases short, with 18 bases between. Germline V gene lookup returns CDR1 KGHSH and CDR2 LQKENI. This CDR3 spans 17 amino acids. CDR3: CASSPDLNRGYTDTQYF. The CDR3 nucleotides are TGTGCCAGCTCACCAGATTTGAATCGGGGGTATACAGATACGCAGTATTTT. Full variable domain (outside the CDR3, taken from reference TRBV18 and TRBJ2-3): NAGVMQNPRHLVRRRGQEARLRCSPMKGHSHVYWYRQLPEEGLKFMVYLQKENIIDESGMPKERFSAEFPKEGPSILRIQQVVRGDSAAYFCASSPDLNRGYTDTQYFGPGTRLTVL.

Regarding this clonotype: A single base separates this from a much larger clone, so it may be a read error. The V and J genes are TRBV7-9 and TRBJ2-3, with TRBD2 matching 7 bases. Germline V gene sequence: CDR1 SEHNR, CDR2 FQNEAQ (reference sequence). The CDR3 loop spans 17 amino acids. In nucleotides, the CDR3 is TGTACCAGCAGCCCACCTCCGGGGACTACCAACACAGATACGCAGTATTTT. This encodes CTSSPPPGTTNTDTQYF.

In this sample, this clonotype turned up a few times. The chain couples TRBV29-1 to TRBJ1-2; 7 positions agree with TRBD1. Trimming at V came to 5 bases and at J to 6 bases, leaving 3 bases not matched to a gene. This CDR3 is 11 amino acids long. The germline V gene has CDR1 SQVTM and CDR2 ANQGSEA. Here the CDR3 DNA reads TGCAGCGTTAATACAGGGGATGGCTACACCTTC. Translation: CSVNTGDGYTF.

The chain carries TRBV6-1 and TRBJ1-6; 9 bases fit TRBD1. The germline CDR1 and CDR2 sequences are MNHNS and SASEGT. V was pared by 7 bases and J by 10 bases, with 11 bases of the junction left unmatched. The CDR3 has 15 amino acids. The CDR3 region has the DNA TGTGCCAGCATCCCGCCGGACAGGGGAGGATCACCCCTCCACTTT. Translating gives CASIPPDRGGSPLHF.

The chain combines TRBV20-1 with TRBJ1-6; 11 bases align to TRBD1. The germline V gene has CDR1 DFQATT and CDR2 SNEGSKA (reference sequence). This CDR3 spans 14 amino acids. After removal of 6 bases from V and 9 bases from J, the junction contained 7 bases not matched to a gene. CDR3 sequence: CSAAGQGVISPLHF. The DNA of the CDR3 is TGCAGTGCGGCGGGACAGGGGGTAATTTCACCCCTCCACTTT.

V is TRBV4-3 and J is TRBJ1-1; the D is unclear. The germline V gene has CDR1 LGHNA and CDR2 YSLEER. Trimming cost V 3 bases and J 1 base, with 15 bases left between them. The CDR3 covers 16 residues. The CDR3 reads CASSQVHQDPNTEAFF. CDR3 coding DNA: TGCGCCAGCAGCCAGGTACACCAGGATCCGAACACTGAAGCTTTCTTT.

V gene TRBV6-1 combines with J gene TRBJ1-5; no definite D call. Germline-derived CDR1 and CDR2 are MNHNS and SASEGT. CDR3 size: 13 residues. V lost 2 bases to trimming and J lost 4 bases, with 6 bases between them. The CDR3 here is CASSELQNQPQHF. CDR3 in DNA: TGTGCCAGCAGTGAATTACAGAATCAGCCCCAGCATTTT.

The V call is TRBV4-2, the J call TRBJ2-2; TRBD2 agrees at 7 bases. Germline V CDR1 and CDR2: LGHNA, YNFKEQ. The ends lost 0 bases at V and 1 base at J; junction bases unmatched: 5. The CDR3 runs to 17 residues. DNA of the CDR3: TGTGCCAGCAGCCAAGAACCTCTAGCGGTGAACACCGGGGAGCTGTTTTTT. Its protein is CASSQEPLAVNTGELFF.

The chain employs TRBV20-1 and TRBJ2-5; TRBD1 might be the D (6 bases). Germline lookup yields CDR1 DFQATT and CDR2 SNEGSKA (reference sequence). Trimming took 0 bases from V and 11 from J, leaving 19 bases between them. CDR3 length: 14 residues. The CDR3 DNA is TGCAGTGCTAGAGATCTGGACAGAACCTACGTGCAGTACTTC. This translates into CSARDLDRTYVQYF.